A single sample is the source of the 26 T cell receptor beta chains below, sequenced in a study of human T cells and chemical hapten exposure. From the RACE reads, TCRdb called clonotypes with MiXCR, one entry per CDR3 protein. The data show roughly 82,000 distinct CDR3 sequences, with about 12% seen just once and roughly 3.4% held by the top ten. Described time point: patch test 1, 2 weeks after DPC sensitization. Treatment here: therapeutic diphenylcyclopropenone sensitization with weekly scalp DPC. The sequencing here drew on whole blood, taken in connection with sensitization to the hapten diphenylcyclopropenone (DPC). Source of these receptors: a woman aged 55-70 years with alopecia areata. Some clones in this sample may be carry-over from other donors' samples.

The V call is TRBV6-2 or TRBV6-3, the J call TRBJ2-1; D might be TRBD1 or TRBD2, each matching 6 bases. Germline lookup yields CDR1 MNHEY and CDR2 SVGEGT. The germline V and J ends were trimmed by 4 bases and 10 bases, with 14 bases remaining between them. The CDR3 is made up of 13 amino acids. Here the CDR3 DNA reads TGTGCCAGCAGTTTGCACGTGGGGGGCGAGCAGTTCTTC. Translation gives CASSLHVGGEQFF.

This clonotype was seen at least ten times. The chain combines TRBV7-9 with TRBJ1-1; D unresolved. The V and J ends lost 3 bases and 0 bases respectively, with 2 bases between them. From germline, CDR1 is SEHNR and CDR2 FQNEAQ (reference sequence). The CDR3 runs 12 residues. The CDR3 loop is CASSFMNTEAFF. The DNA for the CDR3 is TGTGCCAGCAGCTTCATGAACACTGAAGCTTTCTTT.

This sequence joins TRBV5-5 and TRBJ1-6; TRBD1 matches 7 bases. V lost 2 bases to trimming and J lost 5 bases; unmatched junction nucleotides: 4. This CDR3 region has 15 residues. Germline V lookup: CDR1 SGHKS, CDR2 YYEKEE (reference sequence). CDR3 region: CASSFFGTDNSPLHF. As DNA, the CDR3 is TGTGCCAGCAGCTTTTTTGGGACAGATAATTCACCCCTCCACTTT.

This sequence joins TRBV3-1 and TRBJ1-5; the D is unclear. This CDR3 has 13 residues. Trimming took 0 bases from V and 10 from J, leaving 10 bases between them. Germline assignment: CDR1 LGHDT and CDR2 YNNKEL (reference sequence). The CDR3 loop reads CASSQDSARPQHF. The CDR3 DNA reads TGTGCCAGCAGCCAAGATTCGGCGAGACCCCAGCATTTT.

This clonotype was counted a few times. The V and J genes are TRBV14 and TRBJ2-2, with 8 bases identical to TRBD2. Losses at the gene ends were 5 bases for V and 3 bases for J; bases not matched to a gene: 8. Germline V gene sequence: CDR1 SGHDN, CDR2 FVKESK. This CDR3 comprises 16 residues. CDR3 nucleotide sequence: TGTGCCAGCAGCTTGCTCGGGGGGGCCTACACCGGGGAGCTGTTTTTT. The encoded protein is CASSLLGGAYTGELFF.

The rearrangement uses TRBV7-3 and TRBJ2-5, with D perhaps being TRBD1 or TRBD2 (5 bases each). Trimming left V 7 bases short and J 2 bases short, with 20 bases between. The CDR3 is made up of 16 amino acids. Germline CDR1 reads SGHTA; CDR2 reads FQGTGA. As DNA, the CDR3 is TGTGCCAGCAACTTGTGGGGGTTCGGACTTCAAGAGACCCAGTACTTC. This encodes CASNLWGFGLQETQYF.

This clonotype was found many times. The chain joins TRBV11-2 to TRBJ2-2; possibly TRBD2 for D (5 bases). V lost 5 bases to trimming and J lost 7 bases, with 14 bases between them. This CDR3 has 14 amino acids. Per germline, CDR1 SGHAT and CDR2 FQNNGV. CDR3 in amino acids: CASSPKAAGGELFF. Written as DNA, the CDR3 is TGTGCCAGCAGCCCCAAGGCGGCGGGCGGGGAGCTGTTTTTT. Complete variable domain (other parts from reference TRBV11-2 and TRBJ2-2): EAGVAQSPRYKIIEKRQSVAFWCNPISGHATLYWYQQILGQGPKLLIQFQNNGVVDDSQLPKDRFSAERLKGVDSTLKIQPAKLEDSAVYLCASSPKAAGGELFFGEGSRLTVL.

This clonotype came up many times. The J gene is TRBJ1-1, the V gene TRBV15, with D perhaps TRBD1 (5 bases). Trimming took 0 bases from V and 3 from J, leaving 8 bases between them. Germline loops: CDR1 LNHNV, CDR2 YYDKDF (reference sequence). The CDR3 is 14 amino acids. CDR3 amino acids: CATSRDRVHTEAFF. DNA for the CDR3: TGTGCCACCAGCAGAGACAGGGTCCACACTGAAGCTTTCTTT.

This rearrangement joins TRBV3-1 to TRBJ1-2; D remains ambiguous. The CDR3 is made up of 13 amino acids. Trimming cost V 0 bases and J 4 bases, with 6 bases left between them. Germline V gene lookup returns CDR1 LGHDT and CDR2 YNNKEL (reference sequence). The CDR3 DNA follows: TGTGCCAGCAGCCAAGATGCGACCTATGGCTACACCTTC. Protein sequence: CASSQDATYGYTF.

This clonotype showed up many times. The chain employs TRBV13 and TRBJ2-1; D might be TRBD2 (5 bases). The CDR3 contains 12 residues. V was clipped by 3 bases and J by 8 bases, with 8 bases between them. Germline V lookup: CDR1 PRHDT, CDR2 FYEKMQ (reference sequence). CDR3 loop: CASSFGLDEQFF. DNA for the CDR3: TGTGCCAGCAGCTTCGGACTCGATGAGCAGTTCTTC.

This clonotype appeared many times. The rearrangement joins TRBV12-2 to TRBJ2-4; whether TRBD2, the table's D call, matches the DNA was not checked. TRBV12-2 is deemed a pseudogene. CDR3 length: 17 residues. The CDR3 sequence is CASRFGLAGIAKNIQYF. CDR3 bases: TGTGCAAGTCGCTTCGGACTAGCGGGGATAGCCAAAAACATTCAGTACTTC.

This clonotype was seen ten or more times. The J gene is TRBJ1-1, the V gene TRBV18; D might be TRBD1 (6 bases). Germline CDR1 KGHSH, CDR2 LQKENI. The CDR3 has 14 amino acids. The germline V and J ends were trimmed by 3 bases and 6 bases, with 14 bases remaining between them. DNA for the CDR3: TGTGCCAGCTCACCGTATCAGGGGATGGCTGAAGCTTTCTTT. It translates to CASSPYQGMAEAFF.

The V and J genes are TRBV7-3 and TRBJ2-1, with no clear D. V lost 0 bases, J lost 6 bases, and 9 bases lay in between. This CDR3 is built from 14 residues. Germline V lookup: CDR1 SGHTA, CDR2 FQGTGA. The CDR3 sequence is CASSLTHHLNEQFF. The DNA of the CDR3 is TGTGCCAGCAGCTTAACTCACCACCTCAATGAGCAGTTCTTC.

The chain is built from TRBV7-9 and TRBJ1-5; 8 bases agree with TRBD1. CDR1 SEHNR and CDR2 FQNEAQ come from the germline V gene (reference sequence). The CDR3 has 15 residues. J was trimmed by 2 bases and V by 2 bases; bases with no gene match: 2. The CDR3 region has the DNA TGTGCCAGCAGCTTATCAGGGGGCGGCAATCAGCCCCAGCATTTT. The encoded protein is CASSLSGGGNQPQHF.

This clonotype was detected only a few times. This rearrangement joins TRBV29-1 to TRBJ2-7, with TRBD2 identical over 7 bases. This CDR3 spans 13 amino acids. Germline V gene data show CDR1 as SQVTM and CDR2 as ANQGSEA. Trimming took 4 bases from V and 6 from J; bases not matched to a gene: 9. CDR3 nucleotides: TGCAGCGTTGCCCGGGGGGAAAGTCGCGAGCAGTACTTC. Translation: CSVARGESREQYF.

This clonotype showed up many times. V gene TRBV7-2 combines with J gene TRBJ2-3; 9 nucleotides line up with TRBD2. Per germline, CDR1 SGHTA and CDR2 FQGNSA. V gave up 5 bases and J gave up 4 bases; unmatched junction bases: 10. The CDR3 has 16 residues. Here the CDR3 reads CASSPLGVAGADTQYF. The CDR3 DNA sequence: TGTGCCAGCAGCCCCCTGGGGGTAGCGGGGGCAGATACGCAGTATTTT. The whole variable domain, filled in from reference TRBV7-2 and TRBJ2-3, reads GAGVSQSPSNKVTEKGKDVELRCDPISGHTALYWYRQSLGQGLEFLIYFQGNSAPDKSGLPSDRFSAERTGGSVSTLTIQRTQQEDSAVYLCASSPLGVAGADTQYFGPGTRLTVL.

At least ten counts were recorded for this clonotype. The CDR3: CASSWDHNYGYTF. CDR3 DNA: TGTGCCAGCAGTTGGGACCATAACTATGGCTACACCTTC. The chain has TRBV6-1 and TRBJ1-2; weak D call: TRBD1 (5 bases). Trimming removed 5 bases from V and 1 base from J, with 8 bases in between. CDR3 length: 13 amino acids. Germline-derived CDR1 and CDR2 are MNHNS and SASEGT.

This clonotype was found many times. The chain recombines TRBV27 with TRBJ1-4; D uncertain. The germline V gene encodes CDR1 MNHEY and CDR2 SMNVEV (reference sequence). Trimming pared 5 bases from V and 6 bases from J, leaving 19 bases between. The length of the CDR3 is 16 residues. The CDR3 coding sequence is TGTGCCAGCAGTCCTTCCACTGGACGTGGAGATGAAAAACTGTTTTTT. Its protein product is CASSPSTGRGDEKLFF.

The V and J genes are TRBV6-5 and TRBJ1-2; tentatively, D is TRBD1 (5 bases). Trimming pared 2 bases from V and 2 bases from J, leaving 9 bases between. The CDR3 has 14 amino acids. Germline V lookup: CDR1 MNHEY, CDR2 SVGAGI. The CDR3 DNA reads TGTGCCAGCAGTTACGGGGCAGGAAACTATGGCTACACCTTC. Protein product: CASSYGAGNYGYTF.

This clonotype was detected a few times. This chain connects TRBV20-1 to TRBJ1-5; D is uncertain. This CDR3 comprises 15 residues. The V end lost 6 bases, the J end lost 1 base, and 16 bases lay between the germline ends. Germline CDR1 reads DFQATT; CDR2 reads SNEGSKA (reference sequence). Here the CDR3 DNA reads TGCAGTGCCCGTGAACCTCTGGGGAGCAATCAGCCCCAGCATTTT. This sequence encodes CSAREPLGSNQPQHF.

This clonotype showed up just a few times. The rearrangement joins TRBV19 to TRBJ2-3; D is unclear. The CDR3 totals 14 residues. V lost 3 bases and J lost 1, with 8 bases in between. CDR1 and CDR2 (germline): LNHDA, SQIVND (reference sequence). DNA for the CDR3: TGTGCCAGTAGTATGGGCGAGGGCACAGATACGCAGTATTTT. Translating it yields CASSMGEGTDTQYF.

This clonotype has a handful of counts. The gene calls are TRBV7-3 and TRBJ1-1, with 7 bases that match TRBD1. CDR1 and CDR2 from the germline V gene are SGHTA and FQGTGA. The CDR3 extends over 13 amino acids. Trimming cost V 4 bases and J 5 bases; bases outside gene matches: 4. In nucleotides, the CDR3 is TGTGCCAGCAGCTCGACAGGGAGAACTGAAGCTTTCTTT. It specifies CASSSTGRTEAFF.

This clonotype was counted only a few times. The chain is built from TRBV27 and TRBJ2-7; 7 nucleotides line up with TRBD1. The V segment lost 6 bases and the J segment 1 base; nucleotides outside the gene matches: 9. The CDR3 is 15 residues long. Germline CDR1 is MNHEY and CDR2 is SMNVEV (reference sequence). The CDR3 sequence is CASRRMGQTSYEQYF. CDR3 in DNA: TGTGCCAGCAGACGAATGGGACAGACTTCCTACGAGCAGTACTTC.

At least ten counts were recorded for this clonotype. The J gene is TRBJ1-1, the V gene TRBV4-1; D unclear. Germline CDR1 reads MGHRA; CDR2 reads YSYEKL. CDR3 length equals 15 residues. V was clipped by 0 bases and J by 6 bases, with 14 bases between them. In DNA, the CDR3 is TGCGCCAGCAGCCAAGAATCAACAAACCGCGCTGAAGCTTTCTTT. Its translation is CASSQESTNRAEAFF.

The chain couples TRBV9 to TRBJ2-1, with D possibly TRBD1 on 5 matching bases. The V gene's germline CDR1 is SGDLS and CDR2 YYNGEE. Trimming pared 3 bases from V and 6 bases from J, leaving 19 bases between. CDR3 length: 16 amino acids. CDR3 sequence: CASSGPGMPAPNEQFF. For the CDR3, the DNA is TGTGCCAGCAGCGGACCAGGGATGCCCGCCCCCAATGAGCAGTTCTTC.

There are a few counts of this clonotype. This chain joins TRBV14 and TRBJ2-7; 9 nucleotides line up with TRBD2. This CDR3 is 17 amino acids long. Germline V gene sequence: CDR1 SGHDN, CDR2 FVKESK. V was clipped by 4 bases and J by 4 bases; unmatched bases: 14. Written as DNA, the CDR3 is TGTGCCAGCAGCCCAGTCGATGGCGGGGGGGCCGGGTACGAGCAGTACTTC. This sequence encodes CASSPVDGGGAGYEQYF.